These T cell receptor beta chains were read from a single sample in a study of STAT5B mutations in CD4+ large granular lymphocyte leukemia. The method was immunoSEQ multiplex PCR; TCRdb's version includes in-frame clones alone and lacks a portion of them. The sample records some 7,700 clones, over 70% being singletons. The sample was PBMCs. These receptors were taken from a woman between 55 and 75 years old with CD4+ T-cell large granular lymphocyte leukemia. CDR3s leave out the opening cysteine and the closing phenylalanine or tryptophan. Each record gives: V gene, CDR3 protein.

v_gene: TRBV10-1; CDR3aa: ASKARDGTEAF
v_gene: TRBV30; CDR3aa: AWSMRGSATNEKLF
v_gene: TRBV9; CDR3aa: ASSGSGGTEAF
v_gene: TRBV30; CDR3aa: AWNLAGDEQF
v_gene: TRBV19; CDR3aa: ASNTGWDTGELF
v_gene: TRBV4-1; CDR3aa: ASSQDSPGQGFFGYT
v_gene: TRBV7-2; CDR3aa: ASSSGQGAQQY
v_gene: TRBV28; CDR3aa: ATFLGSTEAF
v_gene: TRBV7-9; CDR3aa: ASSLGTGTLNYGYT
v_gene: TRBV9; CDR3aa: ASSSGRVNTGELF
v_gene: TRBV5-1; CDR3aa: ASSLRLGDEQF
v_gene: TRBV7-9; CDR3aa: ASSFGDRDQETQY
v_gene: TRBV29-1; CDR3aa: SAGTGGVRDEQF
v_gene: TRBV18; CDR3aa: ASSLTSGRNEQF
v_gene: TRBV30; CDR3aa: AWSRDAQIAKNIQY
v_gene: TRBV28; CDR3aa: ASSSRDRGGEQY
v_gene: TRBV9; CDR3aa: ASSSGQGAGETQY
v_gene: TRBV5-1; CDR3aa: ASSLEAGSTQY
v_gene: TRBV11-2; CDR3aa: ASSLVAGGSADTQY
v_gene: TRBV14; CDR3aa: ASSQELNTQY
v_gene: TRBV27; CDR3aa: ASSWEGRNNEKLF
v_gene: TRBV27; CDR3aa: ASSLTGQGGWALLGPYEQY
v_gene: TRBV28; CDR3aa: ASSPLGGTGELF
v_gene: TRBV10-1; CDR3aa: ASRRQAYEQY
v_gene: TRBV4-2; CDR3aa: ASSQGGRGPEAF
v_gene: TRBV29-1; CDR3aa: SVEGAEDTEAF
v_gene: TRBV19; CDR3aa: ASSWPLAGRTGELF
v_gene: TRBV6-1; CDR3aa: ASRDTYSNQPQH
v_gene: TRBV7-9; CDR3aa: ASSFLGTGGNTIY
v_gene: TRBV7-2; CDR3aa: ASSSRQGGQPQH
v_gene: TRBV29-1; CDR3aa: SVGEGSNQPQH
v_gene: TRBV9; CDR3aa: ASSAGTAGNTIY
v_gene: TRBV19; CDR3aa: ASSMKNGGTDTQY
v_gene: TRBV11-3; CDR3aa: ASSLSPGQPAGEQY
v_gene: TRBV5-6; CDR3aa: ASSLAIGLAGTDTQY
v_gene: TRBV2; CDR3aa: ASRRGRGSYEQY